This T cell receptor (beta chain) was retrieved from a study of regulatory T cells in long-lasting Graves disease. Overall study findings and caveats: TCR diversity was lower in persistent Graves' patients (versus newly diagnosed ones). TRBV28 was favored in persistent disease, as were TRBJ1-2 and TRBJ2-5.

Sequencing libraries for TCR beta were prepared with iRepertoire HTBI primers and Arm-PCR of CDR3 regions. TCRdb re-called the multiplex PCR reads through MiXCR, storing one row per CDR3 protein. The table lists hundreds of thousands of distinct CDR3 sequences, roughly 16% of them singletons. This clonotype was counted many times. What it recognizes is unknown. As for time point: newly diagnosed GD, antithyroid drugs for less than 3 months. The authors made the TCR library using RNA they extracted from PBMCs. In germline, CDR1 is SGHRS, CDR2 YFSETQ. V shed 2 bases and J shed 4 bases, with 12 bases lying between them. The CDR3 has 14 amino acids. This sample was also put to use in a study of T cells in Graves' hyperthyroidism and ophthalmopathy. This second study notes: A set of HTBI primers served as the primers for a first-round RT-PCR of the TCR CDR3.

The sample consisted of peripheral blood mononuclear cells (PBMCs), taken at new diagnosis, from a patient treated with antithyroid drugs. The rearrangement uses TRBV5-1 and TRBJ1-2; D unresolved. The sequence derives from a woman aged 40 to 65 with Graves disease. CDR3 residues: CASSFPGGGYGYTF. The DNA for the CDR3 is TGCGCCAGCAGCTTCCCGGGCGGAGGCTATGGCTACACCTTC. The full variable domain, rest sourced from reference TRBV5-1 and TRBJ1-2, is KAGVTQTPRYLIKTRGQQVTLSCSPISGHRSVSWYQQTPGQGLQFLFEYFSETQRNKGNFPGRFSGRQFSNSRSEMNVSTLELGDSALYLCASSFPGGGYGYTFGSGTRLTVV.